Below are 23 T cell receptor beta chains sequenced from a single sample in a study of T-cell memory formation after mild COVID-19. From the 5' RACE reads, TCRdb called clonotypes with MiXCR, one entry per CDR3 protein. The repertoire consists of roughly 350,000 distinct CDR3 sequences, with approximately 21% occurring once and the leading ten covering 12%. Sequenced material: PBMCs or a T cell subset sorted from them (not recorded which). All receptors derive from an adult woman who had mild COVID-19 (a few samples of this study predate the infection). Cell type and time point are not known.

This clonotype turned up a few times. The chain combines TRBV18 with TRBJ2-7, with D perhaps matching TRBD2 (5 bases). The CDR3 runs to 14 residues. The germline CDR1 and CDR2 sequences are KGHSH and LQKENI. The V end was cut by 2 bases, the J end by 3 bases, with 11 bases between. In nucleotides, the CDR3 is TGTGCCAGCTCACCAAGAGGGTCGGGCTACGAGCAGTACTTC. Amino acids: CASSPRGSGYEQYF.

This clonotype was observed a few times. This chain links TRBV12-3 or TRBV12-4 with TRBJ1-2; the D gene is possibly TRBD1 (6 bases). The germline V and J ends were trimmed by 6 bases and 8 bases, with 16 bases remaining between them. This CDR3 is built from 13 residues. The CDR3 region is CASSEFRGGGYTF. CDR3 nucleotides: TGTGCCAGCAGCGAATTCAGGGGTGGCGGCTACACCTTC.

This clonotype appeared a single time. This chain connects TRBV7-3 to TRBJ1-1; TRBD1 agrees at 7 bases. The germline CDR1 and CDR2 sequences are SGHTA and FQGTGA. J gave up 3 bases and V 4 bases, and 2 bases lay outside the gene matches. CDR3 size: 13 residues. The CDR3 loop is CASSWDSYTEAFF. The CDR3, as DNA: TGTGCCAGCAGCTGGGACAGCTACACTGAAGCTTTCTTT.

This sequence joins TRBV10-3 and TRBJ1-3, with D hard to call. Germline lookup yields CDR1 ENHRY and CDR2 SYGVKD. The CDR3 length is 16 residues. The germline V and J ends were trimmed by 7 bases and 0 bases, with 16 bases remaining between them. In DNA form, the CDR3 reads TGTGCCATCACCTATGGGGTGGGGAGCTCTGGAAACACCATATATTTT. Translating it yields CAITYGVGSSGNTIYF.

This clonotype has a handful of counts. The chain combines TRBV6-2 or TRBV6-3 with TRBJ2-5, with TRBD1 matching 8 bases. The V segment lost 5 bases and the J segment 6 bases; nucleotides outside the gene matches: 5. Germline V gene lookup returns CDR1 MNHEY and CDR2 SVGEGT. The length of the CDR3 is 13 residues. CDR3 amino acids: CASSNGQGQTQYF. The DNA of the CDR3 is TGTGCCAGCAGTAATGGACAGGGACAGACCCAGTACTTC.

The chain's CDR3 is CASSADPISPLHF. CDR3 coding DNA: TGTGCCAGCAGTGCGGACCCTATATCACCCCTCCACTTT. The chain recombines TRBV27 with TRBJ1-6; D is ambiguous. The CDR3 extends over 13 amino acids. Per germline, CDR1 MNHEY and CDR2 SMNVEV (reference sequence). Trimming removed 5 bases at V and 10 bases at J, with 12 bases between.

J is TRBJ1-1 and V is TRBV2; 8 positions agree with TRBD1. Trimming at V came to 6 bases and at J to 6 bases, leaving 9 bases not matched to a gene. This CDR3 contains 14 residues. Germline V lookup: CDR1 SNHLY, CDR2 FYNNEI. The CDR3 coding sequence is TGTGCCAGCAGGCCGGGACAGGATTTTGCTGAAGCTTTCTTT. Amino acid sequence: CASRPGQDFAEAFF.

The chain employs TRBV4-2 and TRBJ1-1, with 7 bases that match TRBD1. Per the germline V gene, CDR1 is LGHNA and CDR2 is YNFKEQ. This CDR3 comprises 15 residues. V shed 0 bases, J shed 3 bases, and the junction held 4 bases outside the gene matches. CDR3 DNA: TGTGCCAGCAGCCAAGATCAGGGGGTTGACACTGAAGCTTTCTTT. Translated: CASSQDQGVDTEAFF.

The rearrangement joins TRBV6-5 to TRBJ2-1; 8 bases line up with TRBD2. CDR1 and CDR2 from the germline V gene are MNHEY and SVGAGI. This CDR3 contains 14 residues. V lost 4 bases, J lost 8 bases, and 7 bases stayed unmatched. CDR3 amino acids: CASSSRIAGYEQFF. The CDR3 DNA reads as TGTGCCAGCAGTTCCCGGATAGCGGGGTATGAGCAGTTCTTC.

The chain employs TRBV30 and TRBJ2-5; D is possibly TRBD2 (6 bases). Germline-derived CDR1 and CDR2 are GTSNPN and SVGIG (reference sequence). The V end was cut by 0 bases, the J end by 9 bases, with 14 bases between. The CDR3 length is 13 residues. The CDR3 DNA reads TGTGCCTGGAGTGTCGGAGGGCCTGGGGCCCAGTACTTC. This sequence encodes CAWSVGGPGAQYF.

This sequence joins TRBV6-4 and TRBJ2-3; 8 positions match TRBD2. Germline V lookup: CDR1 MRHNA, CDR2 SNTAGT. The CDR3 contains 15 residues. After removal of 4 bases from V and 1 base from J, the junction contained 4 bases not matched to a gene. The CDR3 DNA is TGTGCCAGCAGTGGAGTTAGCGGGGGCACAGATACGCAGTATTTT. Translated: CASSGVSGGTDTQYF.

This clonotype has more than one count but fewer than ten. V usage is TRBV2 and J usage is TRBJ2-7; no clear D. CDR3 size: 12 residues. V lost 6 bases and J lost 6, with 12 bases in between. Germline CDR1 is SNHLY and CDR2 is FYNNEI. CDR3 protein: CASRGLGTEQYF. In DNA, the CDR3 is TGTGCCAGCAGGGGTTTAGGAACCGAGCAGTACTTC.

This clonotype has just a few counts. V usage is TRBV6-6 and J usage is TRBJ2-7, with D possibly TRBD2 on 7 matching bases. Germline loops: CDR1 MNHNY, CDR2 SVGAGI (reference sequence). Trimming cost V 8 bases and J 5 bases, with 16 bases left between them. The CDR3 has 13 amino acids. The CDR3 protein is CASEGGPGDEQYF. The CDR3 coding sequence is TGTGCCAGCGAGGGAGGGCCAGGGGACGAGCAGTACTTC.

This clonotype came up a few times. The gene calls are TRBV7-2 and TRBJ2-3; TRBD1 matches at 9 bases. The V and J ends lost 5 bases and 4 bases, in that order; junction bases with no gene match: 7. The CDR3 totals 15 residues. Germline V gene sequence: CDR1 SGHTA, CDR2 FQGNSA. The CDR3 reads CASSKDRGSSDTQYF. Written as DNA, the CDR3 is TGTGCCAGCAGCAAAGACAGGGGGAGTTCAGATACGCAGTATTTT.

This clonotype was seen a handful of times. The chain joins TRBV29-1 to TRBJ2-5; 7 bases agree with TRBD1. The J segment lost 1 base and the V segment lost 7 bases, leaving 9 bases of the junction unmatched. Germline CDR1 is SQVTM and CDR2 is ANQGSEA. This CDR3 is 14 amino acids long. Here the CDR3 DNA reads TGCAGCGAGAAGGGGACAGCTAGCCAAGAGACCCAGTACTTC. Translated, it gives CSEKGTASQETQYF.

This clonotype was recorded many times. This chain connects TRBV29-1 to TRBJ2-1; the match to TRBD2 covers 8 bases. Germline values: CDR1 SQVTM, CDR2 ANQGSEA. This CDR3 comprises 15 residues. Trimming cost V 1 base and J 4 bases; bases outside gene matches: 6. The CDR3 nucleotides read TGCAGCGTTGAAGGAACTAGCGGACCTTACAATGAGCAGTTCTTC. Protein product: CSVEGTSGPYNEQFF.

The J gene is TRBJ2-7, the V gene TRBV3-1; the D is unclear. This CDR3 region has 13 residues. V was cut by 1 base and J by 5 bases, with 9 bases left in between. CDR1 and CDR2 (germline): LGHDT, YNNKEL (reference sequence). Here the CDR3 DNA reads TGTGCCAGCAGCCAAGGGACCCTCGACGAGCAGTACTTC. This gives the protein CASSQGTLDEQYF.

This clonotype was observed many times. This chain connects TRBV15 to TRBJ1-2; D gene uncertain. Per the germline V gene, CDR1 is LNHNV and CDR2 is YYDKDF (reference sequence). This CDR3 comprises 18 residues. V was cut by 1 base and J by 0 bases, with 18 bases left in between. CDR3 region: CATSRVRQSQLTNYGYTF. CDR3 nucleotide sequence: TGTGCCACCAGCAGAGTTCGGCAGTCACAATTAACTAACTATGGCTACACCTTC.

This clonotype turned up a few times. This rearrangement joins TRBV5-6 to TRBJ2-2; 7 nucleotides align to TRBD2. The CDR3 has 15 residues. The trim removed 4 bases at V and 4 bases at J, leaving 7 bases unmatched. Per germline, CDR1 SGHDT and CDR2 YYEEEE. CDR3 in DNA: TGTGCCAGCAGCACAAGACTAGCCGGCACCGGGGAGCTGTTTTTT. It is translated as CASSTRLAGTGELFF.

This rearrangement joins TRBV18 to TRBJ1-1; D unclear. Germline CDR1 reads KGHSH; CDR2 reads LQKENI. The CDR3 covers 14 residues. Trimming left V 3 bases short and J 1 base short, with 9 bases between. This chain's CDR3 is CASSPTISNTEAFF. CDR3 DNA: TGTGCCAGCTCACCGACGATCTCGAACACTGAAGCTTTCTTT.

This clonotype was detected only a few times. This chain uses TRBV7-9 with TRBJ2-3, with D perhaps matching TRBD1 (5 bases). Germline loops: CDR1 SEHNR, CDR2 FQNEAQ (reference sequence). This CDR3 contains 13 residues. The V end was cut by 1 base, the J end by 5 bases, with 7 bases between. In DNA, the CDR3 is TGTGCCAGCAGCTTAGTGACAGAAGATACGCAGTATTTT. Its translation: CASSLVTEDTQYF. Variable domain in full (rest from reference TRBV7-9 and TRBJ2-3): DTGVSQNPRHKITKRGQNVTFRCDPISEHNRLYWYRQTLGQGPEFLTYFQNEAQLEKSRLLSDRFSAERPKGSFSTLEIQRTEQGDSAMYLCASSLVTEDTQYFGPGTRLTVL.

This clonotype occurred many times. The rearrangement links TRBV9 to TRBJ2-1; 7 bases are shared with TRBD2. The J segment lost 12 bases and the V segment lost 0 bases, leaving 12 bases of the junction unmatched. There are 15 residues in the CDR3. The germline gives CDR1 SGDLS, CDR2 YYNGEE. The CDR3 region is CASSVGEEAGGRQFF. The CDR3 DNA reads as TGTGCCAGCAGCGTAGGTGAGGAGGCCGGGGGGAGGCAGTTCTTC.

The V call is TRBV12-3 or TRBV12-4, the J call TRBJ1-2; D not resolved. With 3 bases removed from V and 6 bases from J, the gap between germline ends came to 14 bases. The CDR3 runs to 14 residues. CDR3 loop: CASSLLAGKDGYTF. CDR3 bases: TGTGCCAGCAGTTTGTTGGCCGGGAAGGATGGCTACACCTTC.